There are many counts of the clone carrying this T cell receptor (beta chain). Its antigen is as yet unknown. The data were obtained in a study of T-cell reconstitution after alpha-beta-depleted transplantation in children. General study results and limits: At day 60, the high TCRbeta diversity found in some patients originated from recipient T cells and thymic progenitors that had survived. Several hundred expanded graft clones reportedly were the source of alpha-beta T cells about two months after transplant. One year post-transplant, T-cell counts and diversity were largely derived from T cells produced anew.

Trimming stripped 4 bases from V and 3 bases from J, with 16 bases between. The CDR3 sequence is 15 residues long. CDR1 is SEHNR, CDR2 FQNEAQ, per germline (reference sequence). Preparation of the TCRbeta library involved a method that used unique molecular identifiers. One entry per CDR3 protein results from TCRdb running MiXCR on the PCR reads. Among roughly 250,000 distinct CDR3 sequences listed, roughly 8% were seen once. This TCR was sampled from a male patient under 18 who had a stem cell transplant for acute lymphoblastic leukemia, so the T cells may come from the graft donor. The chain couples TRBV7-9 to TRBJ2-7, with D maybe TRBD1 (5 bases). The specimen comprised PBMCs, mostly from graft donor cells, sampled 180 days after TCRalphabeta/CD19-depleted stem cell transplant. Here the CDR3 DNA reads TGTGCCAGCAGCTCGCAGGGCCCCGTTTACTACGAGCAGTACTTC. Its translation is CASSSQGPVYYEQYF.